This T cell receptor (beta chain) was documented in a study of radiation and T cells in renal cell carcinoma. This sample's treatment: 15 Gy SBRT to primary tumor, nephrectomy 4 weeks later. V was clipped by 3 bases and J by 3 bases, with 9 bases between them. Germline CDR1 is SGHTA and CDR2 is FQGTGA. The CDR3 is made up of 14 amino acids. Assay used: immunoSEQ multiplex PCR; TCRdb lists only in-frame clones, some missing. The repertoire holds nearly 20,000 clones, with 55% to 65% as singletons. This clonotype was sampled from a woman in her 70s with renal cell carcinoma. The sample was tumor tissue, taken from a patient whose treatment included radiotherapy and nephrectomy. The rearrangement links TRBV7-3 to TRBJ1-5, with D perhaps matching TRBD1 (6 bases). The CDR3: CASSFRTANQPQHF. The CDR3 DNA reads TGTGCCAGCAGCTTCCGGACAGCCAATCAGCCCCAGCATTTT.